This T cell receptor beta chain appears in the sequencing data of a study of cytomegalovirus exposure and HLA in healthy donors. CDR1 is SQVTM and CDR2 is ANQGSEA in the germline V gene. This CDR3 contains 12 residues. The germline V and J ends were trimmed by 4 bases and 4 bases, with 10 bases remaining between them. The PCR was carried out with 60 Vbeta primers and 13 Jbeta primers. Using immunoSEQ multiplex PCR, the repertoire was profiled, and TCRdb retains in-frame clones only, with some absent. This sample has some 200,000 clones, with 77% found just once. The chain employs TRBV29-1 and TRBJ1-1; D is perhaps TRBD1 (5 bases). The TCR comes from a female donor in good health and CMV-seronegative. Sample: PBMCs. CDR3 DNA: TGCAGCGTTGTAGGGGTTAGCACTGAAGCTTTCTTT. Translated: CSVVGVSTEAFF.